This T cell receptor (beta chain) was captured in a study of OX40 agonist ivuxolimab in advanced cancers. Across the study: Administration of intravenous ivuxolimab to patients occurred every 2 weeks at 0.01 to 10 mg/kg. Whole-study results and caveats: At 0.1 to 3.0 mg/kg, clonal expansion of CD4+ and CD8+ blood T cells had occurred by week 6.

Concerning this clone itself: Its antigen is not identified.

This table comes from immunoSEQ multiplex PCR, and its TCRdb copy is limited to in-frame clones, with some not included. This sample carries tens of thousands of clones, roughly nine tenths of them seen once, and the ten largest clones take 3.5% to 5%. Germline V gives CDR1 MDHEN, CDR2 SYDVKM. CDR3 length: 14 amino acids. The V gene lost 4 bases and the J gene lost 0 bases, with 9 bases spanning the gap. The material sequenced was CD4+ or CD8+ T cells sorted from blood, taken in a trial of the OX40 agonist ivuxolimab. The rearrangement joins TRBV28 to TRBJ2-5, with D unclear. This TCR was sampled from an adult with an advanced solid tumor such as melanoma, head and neck, liver or kidney cancer. CDR3 nucleotide sequence: TGTGCCAGCAGTTCAAGGAACCACCAAGAGACCCAGTACTTC. Protein product: CASSSRNHQETQYF.